One sample yielded the 25 T cell receptor beta chains listed below, sequenced in a study of blood T cell repertoires in COVID-19. The repertoire was sequenced with immunoSEQ multiplex PCR; TCRdb's copy has only in-frame clones and lacks some. The sample has about 170,000 clones; about four fifths are singletons. Sample: peripheral blood. Source of these receptors: a human donor with acute or convalescent COVID-19. The donor label of this sample is uncertain.

The V gene is TRBV7-9, the J gene TRBJ2-2; 8 bases map to TRBD2. The J segment lost 6 bases and the V segment lost 2 bases, leaving 5 bases of the junction unmatched. Germline values: CDR1 SEHNR, CDR2 FQNEAQ (reference sequence). This CDR3 contains 15 residues. CDR3 sequence reads: CASSLRGAGAGELFF. CDR3 in DNA: TGTGCCAGCAGCTTAAGGGGAGCGGGAGCCGGGGAGCTGTTTTTT.

The chain uses TRBV4-2 and TRBJ2-4; 10 positions agree with TRBD2. Germline V CDR1 and CDR2: LGHNA, YNFKEQ. The CDR3 is 17 residues long. The ends lost 4 bases at V and 3 bases at J; junction bases unmatched: 9. The CDR3 region has the DNA TGTGCCAGCAGCCCGGAGCGGGGGGGCCCGGGCAAAAACATTCAGTACTTC. This gives the protein CASSPERGGPGKNIQYF.

The rearrangement uses TRBV3-1 (or the pseudogene TRBV3-2) and TRBJ2-7; D is ambiguous. V was shortened by 1 base and J by 6 bases, with 7 bases between the two germline ends. CDR1 LGHDT and CDR2 YNNKEL come from the germline V gene (reference sequence). CDR3 length: 12 residues. In DNA, the CDR3 is TGTGCCAGCAGCCAAGGAGATGGCGAGCAGTACTTC. It specifies CASSQGDGEQYF.

The chain is built from TRBV2 and TRBJ2-7, with a tentative D call TRBD1 (5 bases). Trimming took off 1 base at V and 2 bases at J, with 9 bases between the two ends. The CDR3 has 14 residues. Germline V gene sequence: CDR1 SNHLY, CDR2 FYNNEI. The CDR3 reads CASSEGLGAYEQYF. The CDR3 DNA is TGTGCCAGCAGTGAAGGGTTAGGGGCCTACGAGCAGTACTTC. Complete variable domain (other parts from reference TRBV2 and TRBJ2-7): EPEVTQTPSHQVTQMGQEVILRCVPISNHLYFYWYRQILGQKVEFLVSFYNNEISEKSEIFDDQFSVERPDGSNFTLKIRSTKLEDSAMYFCASSEGLGAYEQYFGPGTRLTVT.

J is TRBJ1-2 and V is TRBV7-9, with 9 bases identical to TRBD1. There are 17 residues in the CDR3. The V gene end was trimmed by 1 base and the J gene end by 2 bases; junction bases not matched to a gene: 8. The germline V gene encodes CDR1 SEHNR and CDR2 FQNEAQ (reference sequence). CDR3 in amino acids: CASSLDRGTGTNYGYTF. For the CDR3, the DNA is TGTGCCAGCAGCTTAGATAGGGGGACAGGGACCAACTATGGCTACACCTTC.

This chain links TRBV3-1 (or the pseudogene TRBV3-2) with TRBJ2-1; possible D gene TRBD2, 6 bases. This CDR3 region has 15 residues. The V and J ends lost 1 base and 0 bases respectively, with 7 bases between them. Germline V CDR1 and CDR2: LGHDT, YNNKEL (reference sequence). The CDR3 bases are TGTGCCAGCAGCCAAGGGCGGGGCTCCTACAATGAGCAGTTCTTC. Translated, it gives CASSQGRGSYNEQFF.

The chain recombines TRBV19 with TRBJ1-4; D remains unclear. The CDR3 has 13 amino acids. Per the germline V gene, CDR1 is LNHDA and CDR2 is SQIVND (reference sequence). V gave up 5 bases and J gave up 8 bases, with 12 bases separating them. CDR3 in amino acids: CASSPDTIEKLFF. In nucleotides, the CDR3 is TGTGCCAGTAGTCCCGATACTATCGAAAAACTGTTTTTT.

CDR3 DNA sequence: TGTGCTAGTGGTTTGGGACAGGTAACCACCGGGGAGCTGTTTTTT. Protein sequence: CASGLGQVTTGELFF. The chain combines TRBV12-5 with TRBJ2-2; D is possibly TRBD1 (6 bases). This CDR3 spans 15 amino acids. From germline, CDR1 is LGHNT and CDR2 FRNRAP. The ends were cut back, 1 base at V and 4 bases at J, with 10 bases in the middle. Drawing the rest from reference TRBV12-5 and TRBJ2-2, the complete variable domain is DARVTQTPRHKVTEMGQEVTMRCQPILGHNTVFWYRQTMMQGLELLAYFRNRAPLDDSGMPKDRFSAEMPDATLATLKIQPSEPRDSAVYFCASGLGQVTTGELFFGEGSRLTVL.

V and J are TRBV5-1 and TRBJ1-3; the D gene is possibly TRBD1 (6 bases). There are 16 residues in the CDR3. The ends were cut back, 6 bases at V and 4 bases at J, with 20 bases in the middle. Germline CDR1 is SGHRS and CDR2 is YFSETQ. As DNA, the CDR3 is TGCGCCAGCAACCCCGGACAGTCATTTGCCGGAAACACCATATATTTT. Protein product: CASNPGQSFAGNTIYF.

This clone was detected only a few times. The chain combines TRBV5-1 with TRBJ2-7; a possible D gene is TRBD2 (5 bases). Trimming left V 0 bases short and J 4 bases short, with 11 bases between. The CDR3 sequence is 14 residues long. The germline CDR1 and CDR2 sequences are SGHRS and YFSETQ. CDR3 DNA sequence: TGCGCCAGCAGCTTGGCTAGCCCGGCTTACGAGCAGTACTTC. Amino acid sequence: CASSLASPAYEQYF.

The rearrangement links TRBV9 to TRBJ2-5; 10 bases line up with TRBD2. Trimming at V came to 0 bases and at J to 1 base, leaving 9 bases not matched to a gene. This CDR3 has 18 amino acids. From germline, CDR1 is SGDLS and CDR2 YYNGEE. Written as DNA, the CDR3 is TGTGCCAGCAGCGTAGGCTGGGGTAGCGGGGGGCCCCAAGAGACCCAGTACTTC. It yields the protein CASSVGWGSGGPQETQYF. Complete variable domain (other parts from reference TRBV9 and TRBJ2-5): DSGVTQTPKHLITATGQRVTLRCSPRSGDLSVYWYQQSLDQGLQFLIQYYNGEERAKGNILERFSAQQFPDLHSELNLSSLELGDSALYFCASSVGWGSGGPQETQYFGPGTRLLVL.

V usage is TRBV18 and J usage is TRBJ1-6; 11 nucleotides agree with TRBD1. The CDR3 has 14 residues. The ends lost 8 bases at V and 5 bases at J; junction bases unmatched: 2. Germline lookup yields CDR1 KGHSH and CDR2 LQKENI. The CDR3 nucleotides are TGTGCCAGCCGGGGACAGGGGGATAATTCACCCCTCCACTTT. It yields the protein CASRGQGDNSPLHF.

This chain uses TRBV29-1 with TRBJ1-6; 8 bases are shared with TRBD1. The CDR3 contains 14 residues. Germline CDR1 SQVTM, CDR2 ANQGSEA. J gave up 5 bases and V 6 bases, and 6 bases lay outside the gene matches. For the CDR3, the DNA is TGCAGCGTGGGGACAGGATTAAATAATTCACCCCTCCACTTT. Protein sequence: CSVGTGLNNSPLHF.

The rearrangement uses TRBV18 and TRBJ2-1; 11 bases map to TRBD1. V gave up 3 bases and J gave up 5 bases; unmatched junction bases: 6. CDR1 and CDR2 from the germline V gene are KGHSH and LQKENI. The CDR3 loop spans 16 amino acids. CDR3 residues: CASSPRGQGADNEQFF. The DNA for the CDR3 is TGTGCCAGCTCACCGAGAGGACAGGGGGCGGACAATGAGCAGTTCTTC. Filled out from reference TRBV18 and TRBJ2-1, the complete variable domain reads NAGVMQNPRHLVRRRGQEARLRCSPMKGHSHVYWYRQLPEEGLKFMVYLQKENIIDESGMPKERFSAEFPKEGPSILRIQQVVRGDSAAYFCASSPRGQGADNEQFFGPGTRLTVL.

The rearrangement uses TRBV4-2 and TRBJ2-7, with TRBD2 identical over 11 bases. The CDR3 has 15 amino acids. V gave up 4 bases and J gave up 0 bases; unmatched junction bases: 2. Germline loops: CDR1 LGHNA, CDR2 YNFKEQ. In DNA, the CDR3 is TGTGCCAGCAGCCGGGGACTAGCGGACTCCTACGAGCAGTACTTC. Translated: CASSRGLADSYEQYF.

The CDR3 DNA reads TGTGCCAGCAGTTCCCCCCAAGCGGAGCAGTTCTTC. It codes for CASSSPQAEQFF. This sequence joins TRBV27 and TRBJ2-1; D is unresolved. Trimming removed 4 bases at V and 10 bases at J, with 11 bases between. The CDR3 consists of 12 residues. The germline V gene has CDR1 MNHEY and CDR2 SMNVEV (reference sequence).

CDR3 nucleotide sequence: TGCGCCAGCAGCTTGGGAGAGGCCGGCCTTTGGACAGATACGCAGTATTTT. Its protein is CASSLGEAGLWTDTQYF. The J gene is TRBJ2-3, the V gene TRBV5-1, with D uncertain. V lost 0 bases and J lost 3, with 17 bases in between. The germline CDR1 and CDR2 sequences are SGHRS and YFSETQ. The CDR3 spans 17 residues. Full variable domain (rest looked up from reference TRBV5-1 and TRBJ2-3): KAGVTQTPRYLIKTRGQQVTLSCSPISGHRSVSWYQQTPGQGLQFLFEYFSETQRNKGNFPGRFSGRQFSNSRSEMNVSTLELGDSALYLCASSLGEAGLWTDTQYFGPGTRLTVL.

J is TRBJ1-1 and V is TRBV2; maybe TRBD1 (6 bases). Per the germline V gene, CDR1 is SNHLY and CDR2 is FYNNEI. The V and J ends lost 5 bases and 1 base respectively, with 11 bases between them. CDR3 length: 14 residues. Here the CDR3 reads CASSPQTGNTEAFF. CDR3 bases: TGTGCCAGCAGTCCCCAGACAGGGAACACTGAAGCTTTCTTT.

The chain recombines TRBV6-6 with TRBJ1-6; 8 bases are a match to TRBD1. Germline CDR1 MNHNY, CDR2 SVGAGI (reference sequence). J gave up 9 bases and V 5 bases, and 6 bases lay outside the gene matches. The CDR3 spans 14 residues. CDR3 amino acids: CASSAGQGGSPLHF. CDR3 nucleotide sequence: TGTGCCAGCAGTGCCGGACAGGGTGGTTCACCCCTCCACTTT.

Here the CDR3 reads CASRDPGQGKTEAFF. Here the CDR3 DNA reads TGTGCCAGCAGAGACCCGGGACAGGGGAAGACTGAAGCTTTCTTT. J is TRBJ1-1 and V is TRBV27; 10 bases agree with TRBD1. The CDR3 spans 15 residues. Germline CDR1 is MNHEY and CDR2 is SMNVEV (reference sequence). The J segment lost 5 bases and the V segment lost 6 bases, leaving 9 bases of the junction unmatched.

J is TRBJ2-2 and V is TRBV7-9; the match to TRBD1 covers 9 bases. Germline CDR1 is SEHNR and CDR2 is FQNEAQ (reference sequence). The V gene end was trimmed by 3 bases and the J gene end by 6 bases; junction bases not matched to a gene: 11. This CDR3 spans 17 amino acids. The CDR3, as DNA: TGTGCCAGCAGCTTTACTCTGCGGGACAGGGCTCCCGGGGAGCTGTTTTTT. This encodes CASSFTLRDRAPGELFF.

The chain joins TRBV6-5 to TRBJ2-7, with D maybe TRBD1 (5 bases). This CDR3 is built from 14 residues. The V gene's germline CDR1 is MNHEY and CDR2 SVGAGI. Trimming removed 6 bases from V and 0 bases from J, with 12 bases in between. DNA for the CDR3: TGTGCCAGCAGGGCACAGGCAAGCTCCTACGAGCAGTACTTC. Translated, it gives CASRAQASSYEQYF.

In its sample, this clone was seen many times. The chain has TRBV27 and TRBJ1-5; D unclear. Trimming took off 2 bases at V and 7 bases at J, with 12 bases between the two ends. The germline CDR1 and CDR2 sequences are MNHEY and SMNVEV (reference sequence). This CDR3 contains 14 residues. The CDR3 DNA reads TGTGCCAGCAGTTTAGCGGGGTGGAACCAGCCCCAGCATTTT. This gives the protein CASSLAGWNQPQHF.

This clone was observed once. V gene TRBV7-9 combines with J gene TRBJ2-1; TRBD1 aligns across 7 bases. Germline V gene data show CDR1 as SEHNR and CDR2 as FQNEAQ (reference sequence). This CDR3 is 13 amino acids long. J gave up 3 bases and V 4 bases, and 0 bases lay outside the gene matches. The CDR3 nucleotides are TGTGCCAGCAGCTGGGACAGCTACAATGAGCAGTTCTTC. It translates to CASSWDSYNEQFF.

This chain links TRBV19 with TRBJ1-1; 11 bases are shared with TRBD1. Germline CDR1 reads LNHDA; CDR2 reads SQIVND (reference sequence). Trimming took 4 bases from V and 4 from J; bases not matched to a gene: 2. The CDR3 loop spans 14 amino acids. Here the CDR3 DNA reads TGTGCCAGTAGTACAGGGACAGGGGGCACTGAAGCTTTCTTT. It encodes CASSTGTGGTEAFF.